This entry features one T cell receptor beta chain sequence. Its antigen is still unknown. No much larger clonotype is one base removed from it; base qualities were not supplied. The germline V gene yields KGHDR for CDR1 and SFDVKD for CDR2. The CDR3 runs 13 residues from the cysteine to the phenylalanine. The entry retains the CDR3 DNA only, 39 bases that are in frame from base 1. V is reduced by 4 bases and J by 1 base, leaving a spacing of 6 bases between them. PBMCs were isolated by Ficoll-Paque density gradient centrifugation. This sample is drawn from a study of T-cell memory formation after mild COVID-19 listed by TCRdb under 2021. General notes on the study: TCR sequence clusters from the two donors were found to be largely donor specific. T-cell clones expanding and contracting after mild COVID-19 in two donors were tracked by longitudinal TCRalpha and TCRbeta repertoire sequencing. The cohort was made up of two young adult volunteers, one female and one male, who were previously healthy. The full study reports these points: Contracting CD4+ clones appeared mostly in the CM and EM memory subsets, whereas CD8+ clones were enriched in EMRA. The study included only a couple of mild cases, and larger cohorts that include severe cases with pre-infection samples were judged to be necessary. Balanced CD4/CD8 phenotypes were observed for clones contracting from day 15 to 85, whereas a bias towards CD4+ was observed for a second wave of clones expanding from day 15 to 37. SARS-CoV-2 specificity of the second-wave clones peaking on day 37 was not confirmed. Some responding clones were detected in pre-infection memory, suggesting pre-existing cross-reactive memory T cells joined the SARS-CoV-2 response.

Sequencer: Illumina NovaSeq 6000. Using 5'RACE with constant-segment primers, TCRalpha and TCRbeta cDNA libraries were constructed, with sample barcodes and unique molecular identifiers added in the process. Trizol reagent was used to extract RNA from every sample. Library amplification was performed in two PCR steps, and a second sample barcode and Illumina TruSeq adapters were introduced in the second step. Sequencing of libraries was performed on an Illumina NovaSeq with 2 x 150 bp paired-end reads. Processing in the source paper ran as follows. Demultiplexing of reads and collapsing into UMI-guided consensus sequences were performed with migec v1.2.7. Using mixcr v2.1.11, UMI consensuses were aligned to TRA and TRB V and J templates and then assembled into clonotypes. A clonotype was counted as expanded or contracted only when both edgeR and NoisET called the clonotype significant, with the noise models trained on biological replicates. For edgeR calls, the cutoffs were a false discovery rate-adjusted p below 0.01 and a log2 fold-change threshold of 1. As an exploratory analysis of dynamics, PCA with hierarchical clustering was applied to max-normalized trajectories of the 1000 most abundant clonotypes. Separately sequenced CD4+ and CD8+ repertoires were used to assign a CD4 or CD8 phenotype to each responding clone. The raw public data were reprocessed by TCRdb itself: fastp quality trimming at Q25, MiXCR clonotype calling, in-frame beta chains only. CDR3 protein duplicates are merged, each entry listing the most common genes and DNA. It is TCRdb's table, rather than the study itself, that gives the V and J calls and clone size. A total of about 110,000 distinct CDR3 sequences appear in this sample, 20% to 25% of them only once. The top ten clones comprise about 42% of the sample.

What was sequenced was PBMCs or a T cell subset sorted from them (not recorded which). This receptor chain uses TRBV24-1 and TRBJ1-1, with the D gene uncertain. The sequence was obtained from a man between 18 and 29 years old who had mild COVID-19 (a few samples of this study predate the infection). The sample titles of this study are shuffled in the database, so cell type and time point are left out; the donor was told from shared clones. The nucleotides read TGTGCCACCAGTGAGGGGAGGAACACTGAAGCTTTCTTT. This sequence encodes CATSEGRNTEAFF.